The 21 T cell receptor beta chains below all came from one sample that was sequenced in a study of blood T cell repertoires in COVID-19. Repertoires were generated with immunoSEQ multiplex PCR, while TCRdb's copy carries only in-frame clones and drops some. The sample has around 140,000 clones; around 88% are singletons. The sequencing input was peripheral blood. The source is a man between 50 and 59 years old with acute or convalescent COVID-19.

The V and J genes are TRBV9 and TRBJ2-6; the match to TRBD2 covers 7 bases. This CDR3 has 16 amino acids. Trimming cost V 2 bases and J 4 bases; bases outside gene matches: 6. CDR1 SGDLS and CDR2 YYNGEE come from the germline V gene. Here the CDR3 DNA reads TGTGCCAGCAGCGTGCGGGGAGGGTACGGGGCCAACGTCCTGACTTTC. Protein sequence: CASSVRGGYGANVLTF.

The chain is built from TRBV2 and TRBJ1-5; D is ambiguous. This CDR3 has 15 amino acids. V was trimmed by 6 bases and J by 6 bases, leaving 18 bases between them. Germline V gives CDR1 SNHLY, CDR2 FYNNEI. The CDR3 spells CASSGEGVGGQPQHF. For the CDR3, the DNA is TGTGCCAGCAGCGGAGAAGGCGTGGGTGGTCAGCCCCAGCATTTT.

The CDR3 loop reads CASSLLQQLRDTQYF. The CDR3 region has the DNA TGTGCCAGCAGTTTATTACAACAGCTCCGTGATACGCAGTATTTT. This rearrangement joins TRBV28 to TRBJ2-3; D is undetermined. This CDR3 contains 15 residues. Germline CDR1 reads MDHEN; CDR2 reads SYDVKM. V shed 1 base and J shed 6 bases, with 14 bases lying between them.

This rearrangement joins TRBV7-2 to TRBJ1-2, with 11 bases aligning to TRBD1. Germline V gene data show CDR1 as SGHTA and CDR2 as FQGNSA. V was clipped by 1 base and J by 4 bases; unmatched bases: 2. This CDR3 has 15 residues. The CDR3: CASSLDGTGGYGYTF. CDR3 in DNA: TGTGCCAGCAGCTTAGATGGGACAGGGGGCTATGGCTACACCTTC.

The J gene is TRBJ2-7, the V gene TRBV6-5; weak D call: TRBD2 (6 bases). Trimming cost V 6 bases and J 7 bases, with 22 bases left between them. Germline CDR1 MNHEY, CDR2 SVGAGI. The CDR3 is 15 residues long. The CDR3 region has the DNA TGTGCCAGCAGACCCTCAGGGACTCTACTTGGGGAGCAGTACTTC. Translation: CASRPSGTLLGEQYF.

The V gene is TRBV28, the J gene TRBJ1-2; tentatively, D is TRBD1 (5 bases). Trimming cost V 5 bases and J 3 bases, with 13 bases left between them. Germline CDR1 and CDR2: MDHEN and SYDVKM. This CDR3 has 14 amino acids. Written as DNA, the CDR3 is TGTGCCAGCAGTGGATCCAGGGCTCACTATGGCTACACCTTC. Translating it yields CASSGSRAHYGYTF.

This chain uses TRBV6-5 with TRBJ2-1; 9 bases fit TRBD1. The CDR3 runs 15 residues. The J segment lost 1 base and the V segment lost 6 bases, leaving 4 bases of the junction unmatched. Germline loops: CDR1 MNHEY, CDR2 SVGAGI. This CDR3 is CASSPGTGSYNEQFF. CDR3 DNA: TGTGCCAGCAGCCCCGGGACAGGGTCCTACAATGAGCAGTTCTTC.

The chain joins TRBV5-4 to TRBJ2-5; 9 nucleotides match TRBD2. The germline V gene has CDR1 SGHNT and CDR2 YYREEE (reference sequence). J was trimmed by 5 bases and V by 0 bases; bases with no gene match: 5. CDR3 length equals 15 residues. CDR3 sequence (DNA): TGTGCCAGCAGCTTGGAGGGCGGGGGGGCGGAGACCCAGTACTTC. Its protein product is CASSLEGGGAETQYF.

The chain is built from TRBV7-2 and TRBJ1-2; no clear D gene. The length of the CDR3 is 12 residues. V was trimmed by 6 bases and J by 6 bases, leaving 11 bases between them. Germline V gene data show CDR1 as SGHTA and CDR2 as FQGNSA. CDR3 loop: CASSSYVDGYTF. The CDR3 DNA follows: TGTGCCAGCAGTTCATATGTAGATGGCTACACCTTC.

The count of this clone is one. The J gene is TRBJ1-4, the V gene TRBV29-1, with D perhaps matching TRBD1 (6 bases). Trimming pared 2 bases from V and 7 bases from J, leaving 17 bases between. In germline, CDR1 is SQVTM, CDR2 ANQGSEA. This CDR3 contains 15 residues. The CDR3 reads CSVEMGTGYPEKLFF. CDR3 nucleotides: TGCAGCGTTGAAATGGGCACAGGGTACCCTGAAAAACTGTTTTTT. Filled out from reference TRBV29-1 and TRBJ1-4, the complete variable domain reads SAVISQKPSRDICQRGTSLTIQCQVDSQVTMMFWYRQQPGQSLTLIATANQGSEATYESGFVIDKFPISRPNLTFSTLTVSNMSPEDSSIYLCSVEMGTGYPEKLFFGSGTQLSVL.

The V and J genes are TRBV7-9 and TRBJ2-7; 11 bases map to TRBD1. The CDR3 extends over 14 amino acids. Trimming at V came to 5 bases and at J to 5 bases, leaving 5 bases not matched to a gene. Germline values: CDR1 SEHNR, CDR2 FQNEAQ (reference sequence). This CDR3 reads CASSGQGAVHEQYF. In DNA, the CDR3 is TGTGCCAGCAGCGGACAGGGGGCGGTCCACGAGCAGTACTTC.

This rearrangement joins TRBV9 to TRBJ1-1; D uncertain. Germline loops: CDR1 SGDLS, CDR2 YYNGEE. This CDR3 spans 14 amino acids. V was shortened by 3 bases and J by 0 bases, with 9 bases between the two germline ends. CDR3 coding DNA: TGTGCCAGCAGCGCGGGAGGAGTGAACACTGAAGCTTTCTTT. This gives the protein CASSAGGVNTEAFF.

The rearrangement uses TRBV5-6 and TRBJ2-7; possible D gene TRBD2, 6 bases. The V gene's germline CDR1 is SGHDT and CDR2 YYEEEE. The CDR3 runs 14 residues. V was clipped by 8 bases and J by 2 bases, with 17 bases between them. CDR3 DNA sequence: TGTGCCAGTCGGGGGTCAGGCACGACCTACGAGCAGTACTTC. This sequence encodes CASRGSGTTYEQYF.

The V and J genes are TRBV10-3 and TRBJ1-4, with TRBD1 matching 12 bases. Germline V CDR1 and CDR2: ENHRY, SYGVKD. The trim removed 3 bases at V and 6 bases at J, leaving 2 bases unmatched. The CDR3 has 15 amino acids. This CDR3 reads CAISEGDRGHEKLFF. Here the CDR3 DNA reads TGTGCCATCAGTGAAGGGGACAGGGGGCATGAAAAACTGTTTTTT.

The sample holds one count of this clone. The rearrangement uses TRBV7-9 and TRBJ2-7; D is uncertain. Trimming removed 2 bases from V and 0 bases from J, with 8 bases in between. This CDR3 has 14 residues. Per the germline V gene, CDR1 is SEHNR and CDR2 is FQNEAQ (reference sequence). CDR3 sequence reads: CASSLNLNSYEQYF. The CDR3, as DNA: TGTGCCAGCAGCTTAAACCTAAACTCCTACGAGCAGTACTTC.

The genes are TRBV2 and TRBJ2-2, with TRBD2 matching 9 bases. V lost 7 bases, J lost 6 bases, and 6 bases stayed unmatched. This CDR3 has 14 amino acids. Germline V lookup: CDR1 SNHLY, CDR2 FYNNEI. The CDR3: CASISGGSAGELFF. The CDR3 DNA reads TGTGCCAGCATTAGCGGGGGATCGGCCGGGGAGCTGTTTTTT.

For the CDR3, the DNA is TGTGCCAGCAGTCTAAATCACAGGGGTAATCAGCCCCAGCATTTT. Translating gives CASSLNHRGNQPQHF. The rearrangement links TRBV6-6 to TRBJ1-5, with 7 bases lining up with TRBD1. This CDR3 spans 15 amino acids. V shed 5 bases, J shed 4 bases, and the junction held 8 bases outside the gene matches. Germline lookup yields CDR1 MNHNY and CDR2 SVGAGI (reference sequence).

The chain carries TRBV28 and TRBJ2-7; a weak D match, TRBD1 (6 bases). Germline V gene lookup returns CDR1 MDHEN and CDR2 SYDVKM. The CDR3 loop spans 14 amino acids. V lost 4 bases to trimming and J lost 5 bases, with 15 bases between them. The CDR3 loop reads CASSSGTPSNEQYF. The CDR3 region has the DNA TGTGCCAGCAGTTCCGGGACACCATCCAACGAGCAGTACTTC. The full variable domain, with the rest looked up from reference TRBV28 and TRBJ2-7, is DVKVTQSSRYLVKRTGEKVFLECVQDMDHENMFWYRQDPGLGLRLIYFSYDVKMKEKGDIPEGYSVSREKKERFSLILESASTNQTSMYLCASSSGTPSNEQYFGPGTRLTVT.

V gene TRBV10-3 combines with J gene TRBJ2-1; tentatively, D is TRBD2 (6 bases). Germline CDR1 is ENHRY and CDR2 is SYGVKD. Trimming stripped 0 bases from V and 8 bases from J, with 23 bases between. The CDR3 extends over 18 amino acids. The CDR3 is CAISESEYGTLPSDEQFF. For the CDR3, the DNA is TGTGCCATCAGTGAGTCGGAATATGGGACCCTTCCTAGCGATGAGCAGTTCTTC.

V and J are TRBV29-1 and TRBJ1-2; tentative D call: TRBD1 (5 bases). V was cut by 6 bases and J by 2 bases, with 10 bases left in between. CDR3 length: 12 residues. CDR1 and CDR2 from the germline V gene are SQVTM and ANQGSEA. CDR3 sequence (DNA): TGCAGCGTCCTGACAGCCAACTATGGCTACACCTTC. Its protein is CSVLTANYGYTF.

V is TRBV18 and J is TRBJ1-2, with 8 nucleotides matching TRBD1. The CDR3 runs 14 residues. V trimming: 3 bases; J trimming: 8 bases; junction bases outside the gene matches: 8. Per germline, CDR1 KGHSH and CDR2 LQKENI. The CDR3 sequence: CASSPRLGQEGYTF. CDR3 nucleotides: TGTGCCAGCTCACCGCGACTGGGACAGGAGGGCTACACCTTC.